Below, 15 T cell receptor beta chains from the same sample are listed, as sequenced in a study of blood T cell repertoires in COVID-19. Some clones are missing from TCRdb's copy, which holds only in-frame ones; the method was immunoSEQ multiplex PCR. In the table there are about 180,000 clones, 80% to 90% of which are singletons. Material for sequencing was peripheral blood. The receptor set was obtained from an elderly woman with COVID-19, enrolled during active disease.

This chain links TRBV5-4 with TRBJ1-1; D remains unclear. V gave up 0 bases and J gave up 0 bases, with 12 bases separating them. CDR1 and CDR2 from the germline V gene are SGHNT and YYREEE (reference sequence). The CDR3 has 16 residues. The chain's CDR3 is CASSLDRPGVNTEAFF. Here the CDR3 DNA reads TGTGCCAGCAGCTTGGATAGGCCCGGGGTGAACACTGAAGCTTTCTTT.

The chain carries TRBV28 and TRBJ2-6; the D gene is possibly TRBD1 (7 bases). The CDR3 sequence is 14 residues long. The germline V gene encodes CDR1 MDHEN and CDR2 SYDVKM. The germline V and J ends were trimmed by 8 bases and 0 bases, with 8 bases remaining between them. Here the CDR3 reads CASQGGSGANVLTF. The DNA of the CDR3 is TGTGCCAGCCAGGGGGGCTCTGGGGCCAACGTCCTGACTTTC.

The rearrangement uses TRBV12-3 or TRBV12-4 and TRBJ2-5, with 8 bases identical to TRBD2. V trimming: 4 bases; J trimming: 5 bases; junction bases outside the gene matches: 3. This CDR3 has 13 residues. The CDR3 loop reads CASSYSGSETQYF. DNA of the CDR3: TGTGCCAGCAGTTACAGCGGGAGCGAGACCCAGTACTTC.

This clone was seen only a few times. The chain links TRBV7-8 to TRBJ1-2; TRBD1 matches 7 bases. After removal of 0 bases from V and 8 bases from J, the junction contained 6 bases not matched to a gene. Germline V gene data show CDR1 as SGHVS and CDR2 as FQNEAQ. The CDR3 length is 14 residues. CDR3 nucleotides: TGTGCCAGCAGCTTAGCAGGGACAGCTGGCGGCTACACCTTC. This gives the protein CASSLAGTAGGYTF.

The V call is TRBV11-3, the J call TRBJ1-2; D remains unclear. V was shortened by 1 base and J by 4 bases, with 10 bases between the two germline ends. The CDR3 is 14 residues long. Per the germline V gene, CDR1 is SGHNT and CDR2 is YENEEA. CDR3 coding DNA: TGTGCCAGCAGCTTAGGCGTCAACGTCTATGGCTACACCTTC. It codes for CASSLGVNVYGYTF.

This clone came up once. V usage is TRBV7-2 and J usage is TRBJ2-1; TRBD2 agrees at 7 bases. Germline loops: CDR1 SGHTA, CDR2 FQGNSA. The CDR3 contains 12 residues. V was clipped by 3 bases and J by 14 bases; unmatched bases: 7. CDR3 amino acids: CASSFWGGKEFF. CDR3 bases: TGTGCCAGCAGCTTCTGGGGAGGGAAGGAGTTCTTC.

The J gene is TRBJ1-2, the V gene TRBV20-1; D is ambiguous. V lost 3 bases and J lost 4, with 18 bases in between. Germline V lookup: CDR1 DFQATT, CDR2 SNEGSKA (reference sequence). The length of the CDR3 is 15 residues. CDR3 sequence (DNA): TGCAGTGCTAGTTCCGGGGTAGGGCCAGCCTATGGCTACACCTTC. Amino acids: CSASSGVGPAYGYTF.

This clone was detected once. The J gene is TRBJ2-7, the V gene TRBV29-1, with 10 bases matching TRBD2. This CDR3 has 14 amino acids. J lost 2 bases, V lost 2 bases, and 3 bases had no gene match. Germline V CDR1 and CDR2: SQVTM, ANQGSEA. The CDR3 coding sequence is TGCAGCGTTGAAAAGCGGGAGGGTCCCTACGAGCAGTACTTC. It codes for CSVEKREGPYEQYF.

Many counts were recorded for this clone. The rearrangement uses TRBV5-6 and TRBJ2-7; 7 nucleotides align to TRBD1. V shed 0 bases, J shed 3 bases, and the junction held 3 bases outside the gene matches. CDR1 and CDR2 from the germline V gene are SGHDT and YYEEEE. The CDR3 is 14 residues long. This chain's CDR3 is CASSLGDSHYEQYF. The CDR3, as DNA: TGTGCCAGCAGCTTGGGGGACAGCCACTACGAGCAGTACTTC.

V is TRBV20-1 and J is TRBJ2-4; D unresolved. Per germline, CDR1 DFQATT and CDR2 SNEGSKA (reference sequence). The CDR3 spans 12 residues. V lost 3 bases and J lost 5, with 8 bases in between. DNA for the CDR3: TGCAGTGCTAGTTACGGTGAAAACATTCAGTACTTC. Protein: CSASYGENIQYF.

This chain uses TRBV9 with TRBJ2-3; D is uncertain. Trimming pared 0 bases from V and 2 bases from J, leaving 10 bases between. Per germline, CDR1 SGDLS and CDR2 YYNGEE. The CDR3 is made up of 15 amino acids. The CDR3, as DNA: TGTGCCAGCAGCGTAGAGAGAAAAGCCACAGATACGCAGTATTTT. It translates to CASSVERKATDTQYF.

The rearrangement uses TRBV7-6 and TRBJ1-1, with 9 positions matching TRBD1. The germline CDR1 and CDR2 sequences are SGHVS and FNYEAQ. J lost 0 bases, V lost 4 bases, and 3 bases had no gene match. The CDR3 length is 15 residues. DNA of the CDR3: TGTGCCAGCAGCTCGGGACAGGGTATGAACACTGAAGCTTTCTTT. Translated: CASSSGQGMNTEAFF.

The chain carries TRBV5-4 and TRBJ1-2; D perhaps matches TRBD1 (6 bases). The CDR3 has 14 amino acids. Trimming pared 1 base from V and 8 bases from J, leaving 15 bases between. Germline V gene data show CDR1 as SGHNT and CDR2 as YYREEE (reference sequence). CDR3 DNA: TGTGCCAGCAGCTTGTCTACAGGGATAGGAGGCTACACCTTC. Protein: CASSLSTGIGGYTF.

The chain has TRBV27 and TRBJ2-1; 11 bases are a match to TRBD2. J lost 2 bases, V lost 5 bases, and 11 bases had no gene match. The CDR3 contains 18 residues. From germline, CDR1 is MNHEY and CDR2 SMNVEV (reference sequence). CDR3 sequence reads: CASSPWTSGSNPYNEQFF. The CDR3, as DNA: TGTGCCAGCAGTCCCTGGACTAGCGGGTCCAATCCCTACAATGAGCAGTTCTTC.

The gene calls are TRBV13 and TRBJ1-2; 9 bases line up with TRBD1. Germline loops: CDR1 PRHDT, CDR2 FYEKMQ (reference sequence). Trimming took 4 bases from V and 4 from J; bases not matched to a gene: 10. The CDR3 runs to 16 residues. The chain's CDR3 is CASSSGTGLRIYGYTF. DNA for the CDR3: TGTGCCAGCAGCTCCGGGACAGGGCTGAGGATCTATGGCTACACCTTC. The variable domain in full, with the rest retrieved from reference TRBV13 and TRBJ1-2, is AAGVIQSPRHLIKEKRETATLKCYPIPRHDTVYWYQQGPGQDPQFLISFYEKMQSDKGSIPDRFSAQQFSDYHSELNMSSLELGDSALYFCASSSGTGLRIYGYTFGSGTRLTVV.